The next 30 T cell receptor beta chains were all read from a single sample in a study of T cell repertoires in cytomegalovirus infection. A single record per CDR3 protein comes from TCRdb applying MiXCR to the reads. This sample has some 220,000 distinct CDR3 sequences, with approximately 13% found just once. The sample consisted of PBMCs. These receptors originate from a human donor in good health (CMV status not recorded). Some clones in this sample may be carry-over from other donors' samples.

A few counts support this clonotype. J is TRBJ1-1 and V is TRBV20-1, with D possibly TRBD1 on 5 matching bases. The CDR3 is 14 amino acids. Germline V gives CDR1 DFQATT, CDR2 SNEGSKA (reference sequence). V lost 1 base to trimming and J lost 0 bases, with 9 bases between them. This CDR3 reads CSARVDRLNTEAFF. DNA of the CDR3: TGCAGTGCTAGAGTCGACAGACTGAACACTGAAGCTTTCTTT.

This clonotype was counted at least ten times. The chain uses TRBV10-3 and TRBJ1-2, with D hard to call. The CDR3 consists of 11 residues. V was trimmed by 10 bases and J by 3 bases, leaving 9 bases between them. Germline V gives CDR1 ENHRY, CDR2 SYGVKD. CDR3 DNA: TGTGCCACCGGACCGCACTATGGCTACACCTTC. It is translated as CATGPHYGYTF.

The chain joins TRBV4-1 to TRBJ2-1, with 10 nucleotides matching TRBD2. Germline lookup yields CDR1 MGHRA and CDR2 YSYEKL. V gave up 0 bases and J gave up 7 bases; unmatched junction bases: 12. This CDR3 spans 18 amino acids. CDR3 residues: CASSQDGVEAGGQNEQFF. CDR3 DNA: TGCGCCAGCAGCCAAGACGGGGTGGAAGCGGGGGGGCAGAATGAGCAGTTCTTC.

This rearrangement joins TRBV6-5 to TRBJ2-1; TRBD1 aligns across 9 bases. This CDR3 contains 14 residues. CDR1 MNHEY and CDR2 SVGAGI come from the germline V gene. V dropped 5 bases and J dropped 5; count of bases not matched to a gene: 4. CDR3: CASSGTGYNNEQFF. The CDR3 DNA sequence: TGTGCCAGCAGTGGGACAGGGTATAACAATGAGCAGTTCTTC.

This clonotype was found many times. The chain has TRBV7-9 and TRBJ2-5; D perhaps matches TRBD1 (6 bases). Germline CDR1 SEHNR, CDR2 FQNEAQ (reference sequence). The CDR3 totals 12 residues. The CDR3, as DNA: TGTGCTACCGAGGGGACATGGGAGACCCAGTACTTC. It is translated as CATEGTWETQYF.

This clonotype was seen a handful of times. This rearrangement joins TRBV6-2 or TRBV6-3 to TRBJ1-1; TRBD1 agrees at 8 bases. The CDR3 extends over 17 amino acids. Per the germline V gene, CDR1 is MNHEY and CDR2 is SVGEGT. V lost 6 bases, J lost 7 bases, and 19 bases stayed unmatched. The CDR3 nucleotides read TGTGCCAGCAGCTATCCCGACAGGGCTCCACAGGGGGATGAAGCTTTCTTT. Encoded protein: CASSYPDRAPQGDEAFF.

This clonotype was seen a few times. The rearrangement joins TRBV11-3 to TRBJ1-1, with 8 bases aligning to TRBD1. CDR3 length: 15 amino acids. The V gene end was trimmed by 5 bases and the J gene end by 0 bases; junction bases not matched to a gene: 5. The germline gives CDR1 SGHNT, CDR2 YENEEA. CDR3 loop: CASSGPGGLNTEAFF. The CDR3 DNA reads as TGTGCCAGCAGCGGCCCAGGGGGCTTGAACACTGAAGCTTTCTTT.

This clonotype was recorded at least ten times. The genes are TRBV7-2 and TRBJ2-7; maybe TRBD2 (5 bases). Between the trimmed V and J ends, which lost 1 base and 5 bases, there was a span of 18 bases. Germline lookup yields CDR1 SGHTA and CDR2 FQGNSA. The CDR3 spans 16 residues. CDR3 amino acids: CASSLVGSAGTDEQYF. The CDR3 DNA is TGTGCCAGCAGCTTAGTGGGTAGCGCGGGTACTGACGAGCAGTACTTC.

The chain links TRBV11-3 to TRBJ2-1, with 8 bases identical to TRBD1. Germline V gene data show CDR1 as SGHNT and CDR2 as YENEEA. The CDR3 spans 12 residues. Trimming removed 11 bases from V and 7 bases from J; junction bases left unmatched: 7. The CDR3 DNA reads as TGTGCCGAGGCACAGGGGGGTAATGAGCAGTTCTTC. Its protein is CAEAQGGNEQFF.

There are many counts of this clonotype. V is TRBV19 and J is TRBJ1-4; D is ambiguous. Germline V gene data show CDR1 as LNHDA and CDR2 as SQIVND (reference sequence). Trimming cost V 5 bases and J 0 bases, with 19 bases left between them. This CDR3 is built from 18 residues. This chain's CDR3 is CASSSGLSFGATNEKLFF. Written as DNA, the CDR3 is TGTGCCAGTAGTTCAGGACTAAGCTTTGGGGCAACTAATGAAAAACTGTTTTTT.

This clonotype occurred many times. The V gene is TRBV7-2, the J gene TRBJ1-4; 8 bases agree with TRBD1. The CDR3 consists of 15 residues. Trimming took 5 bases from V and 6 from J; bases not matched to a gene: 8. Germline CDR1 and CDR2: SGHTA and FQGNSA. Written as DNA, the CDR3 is TGTGCCAGCAGCCGATCGGGACAGGAATATGAAAAACTGTTTTTT. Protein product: CASSRSGQEYEKLFF. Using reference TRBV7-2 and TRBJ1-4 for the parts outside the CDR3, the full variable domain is GAGVSQSPSNKVTEKGKDVELRCDPISGHTALYWYRQSLGQGLEFLIYFQGNSAPDKSGLPSDRFSAERTGGSVSTLTIQRTQQEDSAVYLCASSRSGQEYEKLFFGSGTQLSVL.

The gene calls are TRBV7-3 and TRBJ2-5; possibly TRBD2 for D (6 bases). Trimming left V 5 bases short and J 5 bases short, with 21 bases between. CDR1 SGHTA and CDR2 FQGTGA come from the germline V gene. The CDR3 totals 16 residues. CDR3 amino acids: CASSRGLPGGVETQYF. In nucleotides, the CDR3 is TGTGCCAGCAGCCGTGGACTACCCGGAGGGGTGGAGACCCAGTACTTC. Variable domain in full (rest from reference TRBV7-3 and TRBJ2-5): GAGVSQTPSNKVTEKGKYVELRCDPISGHTALYWYRQSLGQGPEFLIYFQGTGAADDSGLPNDRFFAVRPEGSVSTLKIQRTERGDSAVYLCASSRGLPGGVETQYFGPGTRLLVL.

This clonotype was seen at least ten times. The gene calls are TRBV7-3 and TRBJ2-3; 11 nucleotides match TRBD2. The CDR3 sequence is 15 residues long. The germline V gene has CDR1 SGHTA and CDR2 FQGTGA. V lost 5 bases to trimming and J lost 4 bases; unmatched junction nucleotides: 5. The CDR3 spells CASSIAGGNPDTQYF. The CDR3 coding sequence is TGTGCCAGCAGCATAGCGGGAGGGAACCCAGATACGCAGTATTTT. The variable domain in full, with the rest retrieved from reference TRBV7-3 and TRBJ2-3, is GAGVSQTPSNKVTEKGKYVELRCDPISGHTALYWYRQSLGQGPEFLIYFQGTGAADDSGLPNDRFFAVRPEGSVSTLKIQRTERGDSAVYLCASSIAGGNPDTQYFGPGTRLTVL.

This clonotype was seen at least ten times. The CDR3 sequence: CASSFRTGKGLAGDGANVLTF. CDR3 DNA: TGTGCCAGCAGCTTCCGGACAGGGAAAGGACTAGCGGGAGACGGGGCCAACGTCCTGACTTTC. The chain couples TRBV7-2 to TRBJ2-6; TRBD2 aligns across 13 bases. The CDR3 totals 21 residues. Germline-derived CDR1 and CDR2 are SGHTA and FQGNSA. J gave up 4 bases and V 3 bases, and 15 bases lay outside the gene matches.

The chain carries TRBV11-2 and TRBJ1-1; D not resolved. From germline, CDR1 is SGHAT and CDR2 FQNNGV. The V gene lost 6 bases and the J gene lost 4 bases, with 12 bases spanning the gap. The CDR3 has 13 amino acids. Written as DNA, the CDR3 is TGTGCCAGCAGTCAGAGTCGTACCACTGAAGCTTTCTTT. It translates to CASSQSRTTEAFF.

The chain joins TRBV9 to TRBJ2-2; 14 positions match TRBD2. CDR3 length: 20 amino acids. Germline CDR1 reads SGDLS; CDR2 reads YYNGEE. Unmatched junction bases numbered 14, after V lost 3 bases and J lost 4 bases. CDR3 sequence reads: CASSGQTGTSGGRVTGELFF. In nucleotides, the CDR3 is TGTGCCAGCAGCGGACAAACCGGGACTAGCGGGGGCCGGGTCACCGGGGAGCTGTTTTTT.

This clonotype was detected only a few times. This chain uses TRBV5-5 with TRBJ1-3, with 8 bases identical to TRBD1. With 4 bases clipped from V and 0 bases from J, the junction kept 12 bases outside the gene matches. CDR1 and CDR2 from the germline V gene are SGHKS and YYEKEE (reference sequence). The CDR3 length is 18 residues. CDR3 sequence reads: CASSPHPGQDHSGNTIYF. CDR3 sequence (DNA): TGTGCCAGCAGCCCACATCCGGGACAGGATCACTCTGGAAACACCATATATTTT.

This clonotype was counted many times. For the CDR3, the DNA is TGTGCCAGCAGCAAGCCCGGACGCCTAGGGGCTGAAGCTTTCTTT. Residues: CASSKPGRLGAEAFF. This chain uses TRBV28 with TRBJ1-1, with D possibly TRBD1 on 5 matching bases. Germline V CDR1 and CDR2: MDHEN, SYDVKM. The CDR3 loop spans 15 amino acids. V was cut by 6 bases and J by 6 bases, with 20 bases left in between.

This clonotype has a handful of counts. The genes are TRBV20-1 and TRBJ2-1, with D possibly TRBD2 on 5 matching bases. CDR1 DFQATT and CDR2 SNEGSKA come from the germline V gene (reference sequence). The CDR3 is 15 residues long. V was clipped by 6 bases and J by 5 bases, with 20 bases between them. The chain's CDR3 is CSAPSRAATHNEQFF. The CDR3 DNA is TGCAGTGCCCCGTCGAGGGCCGCAACCCACAATGAGCAGTTCTTC.

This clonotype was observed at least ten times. The CDR3: CASSYSGGRASYEQYF. DNA for the CDR3: TGTGCCAGCAGCTACTCTGGGGGCAGGGCCTCCTACGAGCAGTACTTC. J is TRBJ2-7 and V is TRBV7-6; perhaps TRBD1 as D (6 bases). V lost 4 bases, J lost 0 bases, and 16 bases lay in between. CDR3 length: 16 residues. Germline CDR1 reads SGHVS; CDR2 reads FNYEAQ. The complete variable domain, with remaining parts taken from reference TRBV7-6 and TRBJ2-7, reads GAGVSQSPRYKVTKRGQDVALRCDPISGHVSLYWYRQALGQGPEFLTYFNYEAQQDKSGLPNDRFSAERPEGSISTLTIQRTEQRDSAMYRCASSYSGGRASYEQYFGPGTRLTVT.

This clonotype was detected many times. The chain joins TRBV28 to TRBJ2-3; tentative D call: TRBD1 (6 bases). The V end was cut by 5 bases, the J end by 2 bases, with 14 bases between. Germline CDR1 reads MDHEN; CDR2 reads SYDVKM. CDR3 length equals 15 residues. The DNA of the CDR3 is TGTGCCAGCAGTCCCGGACAGCGTTTCACAGATACGCAGTATTTT. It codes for CASSPGQRFTDTQYF.

The CDR3 DNA sequence: TGTGCCAGCAGCAACCTAAACACCGGGGAGCTGTTTTTT. It codes for CASSNLNTGELFF. The chain uses TRBV2 and TRBJ2-2; D not resolved. This CDR3 is built from 13 residues. V was trimmed by 6 bases and J by 2 bases, leaving 7 bases between them. Germline V gene lookup returns CDR1 SNHLY and CDR2 FYNNEI.

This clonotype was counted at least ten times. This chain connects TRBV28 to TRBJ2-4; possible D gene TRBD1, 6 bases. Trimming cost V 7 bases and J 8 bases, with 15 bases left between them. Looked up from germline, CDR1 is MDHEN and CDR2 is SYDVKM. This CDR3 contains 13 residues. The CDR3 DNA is TGTGCCAGCACCTTCTCCGCAGGGGACATTCAGTACTTC. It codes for CASTFSAGDIQYF.

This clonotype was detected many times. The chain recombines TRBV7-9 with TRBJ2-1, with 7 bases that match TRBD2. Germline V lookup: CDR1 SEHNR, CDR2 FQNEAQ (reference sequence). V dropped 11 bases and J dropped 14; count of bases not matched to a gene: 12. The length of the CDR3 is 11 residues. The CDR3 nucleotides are TGTGCCGCGGGAGCCCCCTTGGGGGAGTTCTTC. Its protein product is CAAGAPLGEFF.

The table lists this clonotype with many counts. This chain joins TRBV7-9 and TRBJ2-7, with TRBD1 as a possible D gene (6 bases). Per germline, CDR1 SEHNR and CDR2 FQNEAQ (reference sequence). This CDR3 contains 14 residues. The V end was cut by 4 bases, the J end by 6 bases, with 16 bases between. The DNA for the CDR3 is TGTGCCAGCAGCTCCCCACAGGGTGCTGGCGAGCAGTACTTC. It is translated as CASSSPQGAGEQYF. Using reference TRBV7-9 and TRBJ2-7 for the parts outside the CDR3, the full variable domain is DTGVSQNPRHKITKRGQNVTFRCDPISEHNRLYWYRQTLGQGPEFLTYFQNEAQLEKSRLLSDRFSAERPKGSFSTLEIQRTEQGDSAMYLCASSSPQGAGEQYFGPGTRLTVT.

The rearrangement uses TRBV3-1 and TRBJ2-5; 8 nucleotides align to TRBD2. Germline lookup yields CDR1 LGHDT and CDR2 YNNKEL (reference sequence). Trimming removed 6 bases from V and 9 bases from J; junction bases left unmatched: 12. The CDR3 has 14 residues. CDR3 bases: TGTGCCAGCAGGGGCGGACTAGCCGTTTCGGCCCAGTACTTC. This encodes CASRGGLAVSAQYF.

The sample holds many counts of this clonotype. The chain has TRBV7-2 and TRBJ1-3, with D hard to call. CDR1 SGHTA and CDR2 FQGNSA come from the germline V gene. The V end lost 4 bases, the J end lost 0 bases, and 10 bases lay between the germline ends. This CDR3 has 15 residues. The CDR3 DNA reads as TGTGCCAGCAGCTCCAGAGGCAGCTCTGGAAACACCATATATTTT. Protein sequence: CASSSRGSSGNTIYF.

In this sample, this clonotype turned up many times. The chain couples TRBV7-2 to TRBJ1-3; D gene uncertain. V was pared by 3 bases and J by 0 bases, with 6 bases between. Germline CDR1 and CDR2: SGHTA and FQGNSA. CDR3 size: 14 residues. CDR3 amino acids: CASSFAASGNTIYF. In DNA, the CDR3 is TGTGCCAGCAGCTTTGCAGCCTCTGGAAACACCATATATTTT.

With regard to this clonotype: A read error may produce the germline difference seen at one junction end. The CDR3 loop reads CASGTVSNQPQHF. For the CDR3, the DNA is TGCGCCAGCGGCACGGTTAGCAATCAGCCCCAGCATTTT. This chain uses TRBV12-3 or TRBV12-4 with TRBJ1-5, with D unresolved. The CDR3 contains 13 residues.

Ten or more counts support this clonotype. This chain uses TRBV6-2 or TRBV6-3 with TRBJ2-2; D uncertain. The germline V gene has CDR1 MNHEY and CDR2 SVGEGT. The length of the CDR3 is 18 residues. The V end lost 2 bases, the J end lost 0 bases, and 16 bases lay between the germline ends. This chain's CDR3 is CASSYISSAVSNTGELFF. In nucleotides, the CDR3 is TGTGCCAGCAGTTACATAAGCTCTGCAGTGTCGAACACCGGGGAGCTGTTTTTT.